The rows below give T cell receptor beta chains drawn from one sample of a study of T-cell reconstitution after alpha-beta-depleted transplantation in children. TCRdb used MiXCR to reprocess the PCR reads, holding one entry per CDR3 protein. This repertoire shows about a million distinct CDR3 sequences, roughly 29% found once; its top ten account for roughly 27%. The starting material was PBMCs, mostly from graft donor cells, obtained 360 days after TCRalphabeta/CD19-depleted stem cell transplant. Source of these receptors: a boy under three years old who had a stem cell transplant for SCID, so the T cells may come from the graft donor. Each CDR3 is given with its conserved first and last residue. The order of the fields is J gene, clone size, V gene, D gene, CDR3 DNA, CDR3 protein. The D gene is left open where the match is weak. Clone size is given for some rows only: seen once, a few or many times, or a class if the clone is expanded.

j_gene: TRBJ2-1
abundance: NA
v_gene: TRBV2
d_gene: TRBD2
CDR3nt: TGTGCCAGCATTCAGACTAGCGGGGTCCTCGAGCAGTTCTTC
CDR3aa: CASIQTSGVLEQFF

j_gene: TRBJ2-1
abundance: NA
v_gene: TRBV20-1
d_gene: NA
CDR3nt: TGCAGTGCTAGAGATGGGGGGCCGAGCTCCTACAATGAGCAGTTCTTC
CDR3aa: CSARDGGPSSYNEQFF

j_gene: TRBJ2-3
abundance: NA
v_gene: TRBV12-3/TRBV12-4
d_gene: TRBD2
CDR3nt: TGTGCCAGCAGTGATAGCGGGAGTAGCACAGATACGCAGTATTTT
CDR3aa: CASSDSGSSTDTQYF

j_gene: TRBJ2-7
abundance: few
v_gene: TRBV4-1
d_gene: TRBD1
CDR3nt: TGCGCCAGCAGCCAAGATAGGGGACAGGGTAGGTGGGGAGCGCACGCAGCAGAGCAGTACTTC
CDR3aa: CASSQDRGQGRWGAHAAEQYF

j_gene: TRBJ2-2
abundance: few
v_gene: TRBV3-1
d_gene: TRBD2
CDR3nt: TGTGCCAGCAGCCCCCTAGCGGGGGGGCAAACCGGGGAGCTGTTTTTT
CDR3aa: CASSPLAGGQTGELFF

j_gene: TRBJ2-1
abundance: NA
v_gene: TRBV13
d_gene: TRBD1
CDR3nt: TGTGCCAGCAGCTTTGAGGACAGGGACAATGAGCAGTTCTTC
CDR3aa: CASSFEDRDNEQFF

j_gene: TRBJ2-2
abundance: few
v_gene: TRBV4-1
d_gene: NA
CDR3nt: TGCGCCAGCAGCCAAGTTCCTATTGGGGAGCTGTTTTTT
CDR3aa: CASSQVPIGELFF

j_gene: TRBJ2-5
abundance: NA
v_gene: TRBV9
d_gene: NA
CDR3nt: TGTGCCAGCAGCGTTACAGGCTGGGGAGGAGAGACCCAGTACTTC
CDR3aa: CASSVTGWGGETQYF

j_gene: TRBJ2-1
abundance: few
v_gene: TRBV14
d_gene: NA
CDR3nt: TGTGCCAGCAGCCGGTACCTAGGAGACTCCTACAATGAGCAGTTCTTC
CDR3aa: CASSRYLGDSYNEQFF

j_gene: TRBJ1-1
abundance: NA
v_gene: TRBV4-2
d_gene: NA
CDR3nt: TGTGCCAGCAGCCCGGAGGCCGGACCGTTGAACACTGAAGCTTTCTTT
CDR3aa: CASSPEAGPLNTEAFF

j_gene: TRBJ2-5
abundance: few
v_gene: TRBV12-3/TRBV12-4
d_gene: NA
CDR3nt: TGTGCCAGCAGACCCCAACCTTCTGGGACCCAGTACTTC
CDR3aa: CASRPQPSGTQYF

j_gene: TRBJ2-2
abundance: NA
v_gene: TRBV7-9
d_gene: TRBD1
CDR3nt: TGTGCCAGCAGGCGAATGGGACAGCTAAACACCGGGGAGCTGTTTTTT
CDR3aa: CASRRMGQLNTGELFF

j_gene: TRBJ2-1
abundance: many
v_gene: TRBV5-1
d_gene: NA
CDR3nt: TGCGCCAGCAGCTTAGCGGCTAGCTCCTACAATGAGCAGTTCTTC
CDR3aa: CASSLAASSYNEQFF

j_gene: TRBJ1-1
abundance: few
v_gene: TRBV12-3/TRBV12-4
d_gene: TRBD1
CDR3nt: TGTGCCAGCAGCCCTAGAGTGACAGGGGGCCCTGAAGCTTTCTTT
CDR3aa: CASSPRVTGGPEAFF

j_gene: TRBJ2-1
abundance: NA
v_gene: TRBV29-1
d_gene: NA
CDR3nt: TGCAGCGTTGGGAGGGAGCAGTTCTTC
CDR3aa: CSVGREQFF

j_gene: TRBJ2-7
abundance: NA
v_gene: TRBV28
d_gene: NA
CDR3nt: TGTGCCAGCAGTTGGGCAGGCGGCGAGCAGTACTTC
CDR3aa: CASSWAGGEQYF

j_gene: TRBJ1-2
abundance: few
v_gene: TRBV29-1
d_gene: NA
CDR3nt: TGCAGCGCCGGGGGAGGGGCCTGGACGGGCGGCTACACCTTC
CDR3aa: CSAGGGAWTGGYTF

j_gene: TRBJ2-7
abundance: few
v_gene: TRBV28
d_gene: TRBD1
CDR3nt: TGTGCCAGCAGTTTATTGCCAGGGGGCTACGAGCAGTACTTC
CDR3aa: CASSLLPGGYEQYF

j_gene: TRBJ2-7
abundance: NA
v_gene: TRBV4-3
d_gene: NA
CDR3nt: TGCGCCAGCAGCCAAGCCCAGGGGGGCTCCTACGAGCAGTACTTC
CDR3aa: CASSQAQGGSYEQYF

j_gene: TRBJ2-7
abundance: few
v_gene: TRBV20-1
d_gene: NA
CDR3nt: TGCAGTGCTAGGGAAACAGGGTGGCAGTACTTC
CDR3aa: CSARETGWQYF

j_gene: TRBJ2-5
abundance: NA
v_gene: TRBV12-3/TRBV12-4
d_gene: NA
CDR3nt: TGTGCCAGCAGTTCTACAACAGGGTACCAGTACTTC
CDR3aa: CASSSTTGYQYF

j_gene: TRBJ2-2
abundance: NA
v_gene: TRBV4-3
d_gene: NA
CDR3nt: TGCGCCAGCAGCCGCGATAGTGTTTTTGTCGAGCTGTTTTTT
CDR3aa: CASSRDSVFVELFF

j_gene: TRBJ2-7
abundance: few
v_gene: TRBV5-1
d_gene: NA
CDR3nt: TGCGCCAGCAGCTTTGGAGACCCTCGGGACTGGAGCTCCTACGAGCAGTACTTC
CDR3aa: CASSFGDPRDWSSYEQYF

j_gene: TRBJ2-5
abundance: NA
v_gene: TRBV7-2
d_gene: NA
CDR3nt: TGTGCCAGCAGCTCACACTTCGTCGGCACGCAAGAGACCCAGTACTTC
CDR3aa: CASSSHFVGTQETQYF

j_gene: TRBJ2-7
abundance: few
v_gene: TRBV7-8
d_gene: NA
CDR3nt: TGTGCCAGCAGCCCCGGGACACACTCCTACGAGCAGTACTTC
CDR3aa: CASSPGTHSYEQYF

j_gene: TRBJ2-3
abundance: NA
v_gene: TRBV7-9
d_gene: NA
CDR3nt: TGTGCCAGCAGCTCCGCCGTCCGGGAGGATACGCAGTATTTT
CDR3aa: CASSSAVREDTQYF

j_gene: TRBJ2-3
abundance: few
v_gene: TRBV29-1
d_gene: NA
CDR3nt: TGCAGCGGGCAATACACTAGCACAGATACGCAGTATTTT
CDR3aa: CSGQYTSTDTQYF

j_gene: TRBJ2-4
abundance: few
v_gene: TRBV2
d_gene: NA
CDR3nt: TGTGCCAGCTGCTACTCGGGACTCAACATTCAGTACTTC
CDR3aa: CASCYSGLNIQYF

j_gene: TRBJ1-5
abundance: NA
v_gene: TRBV5-1
d_gene: NA
CDR3nt: TGCGCCAGCAGCCGTGGACCCGGGGAGGTTCAGCCCCAGCATTTT
CDR3aa: CASSRGPGEVQPQHF

j_gene: TRBJ1-1
abundance: few
v_gene: TRBV3-1
d_gene: NA
CDR3nt: TGTGCCAGCAGCCAAGAAGTGGGTACTGAAGCTTTCTTT
CDR3aa: CASSQEVGTEAFF

j_gene: TRBJ2-7
abundance: NA
v_gene: TRBV4-1
d_gene: TRBD2
CDR3nt: TGCGCCAGCAGCCATATAGGACTAGCGGGGACCTACGAGCAGTACTTC
CDR3aa: CASSHIGLAGTYEQYF

j_gene: TRBJ1-4
abundance: few
v_gene: TRBV28
d_gene: NA
CDR3nt: TGTGCCAGCAGTCTGATCACAGGCCTTGGGGAAAAACTGTTTTTT
CDR3aa: CASSLITGLGEKLFF

j_gene: TRBJ2-1
abundance: NA
v_gene: TRBV9
d_gene: NA
CDR3nt: TGTGCCAGCAGCGCACAGGTTTTTAATGAGCAGTTCTTC
CDR3aa: CASSAQVFNEQFF

j_gene: TRBJ2-3
abundance: many
v_gene: TRBV28
d_gene: NA
CDR3nt: TGTGCCAGCAGACTCCACGAAGAAGGGACAGATACGCAGTATTTT
CDR3aa: CASRLHEEGTDTQYF

j_gene: TRBJ1-1
abundance: NA
v_gene: TRBV6-1
d_gene: TRBD1
CDR3nt: TGTGCCAGCAGGCCCGACAGGGCGAACACTGAAGCTTTCTTT
CDR3aa: CASRPDRANTEAFF

j_gene: TRBJ1-2
abundance: NA
v_gene: TRBV5-1
d_gene: NA
CDR3nt: TGCGCCAGCAGCTTGGATCAATATGGCTACACCTTC
CDR3aa: CASSLDQYGYTF

j_gene: TRBJ2-3
abundance: few
v_gene: TRBV6-5
d_gene: TRBD2
CDR3nt: TGTGCCAGCAGTTACATCAGACTAGCCATATTCACAGATACGCAGTATTTT
CDR3aa: CASSYIRLAIFTDTQYF

j_gene: TRBJ2-1
abundance: NA
v_gene: TRBV7-2
d_gene: NA
CDR3nt: TGTGCCAGCAGCTTAGCTCGCGGCGCATCCTACAATGAGCAGTTCTTC
CDR3aa: CASSLARGASYNEQFF

j_gene: TRBJ1-1
abundance: NA
v_gene: TRBV5-1
d_gene: NA
CDR3nt: TGCGCCAGCAGCTTGGAAGGGGGGGCGCACACTGAAGCTTTCTTT
CDR3aa: CASSLEGGAHTEAFF

j_gene: TRBJ2-1
abundance: few
v_gene: TRBV21-1
d_gene: NA
CDR3nt: TGTGCCAGCAGCAAAGCGCGGCCCGACAATGAGCAGTTCTTC
CDR3aa: CASSKARPDNEQFF

j_gene: TRBJ2-7
abundance: few
v_gene: TRBV5-1
d_gene: NA
CDR3nt: TGCGCCAGCAGCTTGGCCTTAGGGGCCCGGGGCTACGAGCAGTACTTC
CDR3aa: CASSLALGARGYEQYF

j_gene: TRBJ2-1
abundance: NA
v_gene: TRBV5-1
d_gene: NA
CDR3nt: NA
CDR3aa: CASSLVGGGSNFF

j_gene: TRBJ2-3
abundance: NA
v_gene: TRBV10-3
d_gene: NA
CDR3nt: TGTGCCGCAGCGGCCTACAGGGCAGATACGCAGTATTTT
CDR3aa: CAAAAYRADTQYF

j_gene: TRBJ1-2
abundance: NA
v_gene: TRBV29-1
d_gene: NA
CDR3nt: TGCAGCGATGAGGGGCCCCGCTATGGCTACACCTTC
CDR3aa: CSDEGPRYGYTF

j_gene: TRBJ1-1
abundance: NA
v_gene: TRBV12-3/TRBV12-4
d_gene: NA
CDR3nt: TGTGCCAGCAGTTTATTCTCTGAAGCTTTCTTT
CDR3aa: CASSLFSEAFF

j_gene: TRBJ2-1
abundance: NA
v_gene: TRBV6-1
d_gene: NA
CDR3nt: TGTGCCAGCAGCGCAACCTTGATCTCGCAGTTCTTC
CDR3aa: CASSATLISQFF

j_gene: TRBJ1-1
abundance: NA
v_gene: TRBV11-1
d_gene: NA
CDR3nt: TGTGCCAGCAGCTCACACTTTCAGGGATTGGATTTGAACACTGAAGCTTTCTTT
CDR3aa: CASSSHFQGLDLNTEAFF

j_gene: TRBJ2-7
abundance: NA
v_gene: TRBV29-1
d_gene: TRBD1
CDR3nt: TGCAGCGTTGAAGCGGCCGGGACAGGGTACTACGAGCAGTACTTC
CDR3aa: CSVEAAGTGYYEQYF

j_gene: TRBJ1-1
abundance: few
v_gene: TRBV29-1
d_gene: TRBD1
CDR3nt: TGCAGCGTTGGGACAGGCGGAATGAACACTGAAGCTTTCTTT
CDR3aa: CSVGTGGMNTEAFF

j_gene: TRBJ2-7
abundance: few
v_gene: TRBV4-2
d_gene: NA
CDR3nt: TGTGCCAGCAGCCAAGTTCGGCATGAAGCCTACGAGCAGTACTTC
CDR3aa: CASSQVRHEAYEQYF

j_gene: TRBJ2-7
abundance: few
v_gene: TRBV29-1
d_gene: NA
CDR3nt: TGCAGCGTGATCCGGGACGCCGCCTACGAGCAGTACTTC
CDR3aa: CSVIRDAAYEQYF

j_gene: TRBJ2-3
abundance: few
v_gene: TRBV10-3
d_gene: TRBD1
CDR3nt: TGTGCCATCAAGGGGGCCGGTAGGGCAGATACGCAGTATTTT
CDR3aa: CAIKGAGRADTQYF

j_gene: TRBJ2-3
abundance: NA
v_gene: TRBV11-2
d_gene: TRBD1
CDR3nt: TGTGCCAGCAGCTTAGGGACAGGGGGCCAGATCACAGATACGCAGTATTTT
CDR3aa: CASSLGTGGQITDTQYF

j_gene: TRBJ2-5
abundance: few
v_gene: TRBV12-3/TRBV12-4
d_gene: NA
CDR3nt: TGTGCCAGCAGTTTAGCCCCAGGGGGGGCGGAAGAGACCCAGTACTTC
CDR3aa: CASSLAPGGAEETQYF

j_gene: TRBJ2-5
abundance: few
v_gene: TRBV18
d_gene: NA
CDR3nt: TGTGCCAGCTCTGAGGACCCGATACGACAGGTGGAGACCCAGTACTTC
CDR3aa: CASSEDPIRQVETQYF

j_gene: TRBJ1-1
abundance: few
v_gene: TRBV12-3/TRBV12-4
d_gene: NA
CDR3nt: TGTGCCAGCAGTTTATCCGATTGGAAACATGAAGCTTTCTTT
CDR3aa: CASSLSDWKHEAFF

j_gene: TRBJ2-3
abundance: few
v_gene: TRBV28
d_gene: TRBD2
CDR3nt: TGTGCCAGCAGGCGGGGGATTAGCACAGATACGCAGTATTTT
CDR3aa: CASRRGISTDTQYF

j_gene: TRBJ2-7
abundance: NA
v_gene: TRBV5-1
d_gene: NA
CDR3nt: TGCGCCAGCAGCCCTGGACAGAGAGACTACGAGCAGTACTTC
CDR3aa: CASSPGQRDYEQYF